These 5 T cell receptor beta chains were all obtained from the same sample, sequenced in a study of cytomegalovirus exposure and HLA in healthy donors. Vbeta (60) and Jbeta (13) primers were used in the PCR. Libraries were prepared by immunoSEQ multiplex PCR; TCRdb keeps only in-frame clonotypes and omits some of them. Its table lists about 25,000 clones. Sequenced material: PBMCs. The receptor source for this set is a male donor in good health and CMV-seropositive.

The chain employs TRBV5-1 and TRBJ1-3, with D possibly TRBD1 on 6 matching bases. The CDR3 consists of 15 residues. The V end lost 3 bases, the J end lost 4 bases, and 14 bases lay between the germline ends. Germline-derived CDR1 and CDR2 are SGHRS and YFSETQ. As DNA, the CDR3 is TGCGCCAGCAGCTCACAGGGTGGTTACGGAAACACCATATATTTT. This codes for CASSSQGGYGNTIYF.

The chain has TRBV7-2 and TRBJ2-5; 10 bases align to TRBD1. From germline, CDR1 is SGHTA and CDR2 FQGNSA. This CDR3 has 14 amino acids. V was clipped by 5 bases and J by 5 bases; unmatched bases: 5. CDR3 sequence: CASSGGQGIETQYF. The CDR3 nucleotides are TGTGCCAGCAGCGGGGGACAGGGGATTGAGACCCAGTACTTC.

The chain couples TRBV27 to TRBJ1-6, with 7 bases fitting TRBD1. This CDR3 is built from 15 residues. In germline, CDR1 is MNHEY, CDR2 SMNVEV (reference sequence). V lost 6 bases and J lost 10; bases outside the gene matches: 12. The CDR3: CASSRDSFAGSPLHF. As DNA, the CDR3 is TGTGCCAGCAGCCGGGACAGCTTTGCCGGGTCACCCCTCCACTTT.

The V gene is TRBV20-1, the J gene TRBJ1-1; D is undetermined. This CDR3 spans 10 amino acids. With 5 bases removed from V and 8 bases from J, the gap between germline ends came to 9 bases. Germline lookup yields CDR1 DFQATT and CDR2 SNEGSKA (reference sequence). DNA for the CDR3: TGCAGTGCTCGAGGCGGCGAAGCTTTCTTT. Encoded protein: CSARGGEAFF.

The chain combines TRBV6-1 with TRBJ2-3; a possible D gene is TRBD2 (6 bases). Trimming shortened V by 7 bases and J by 0 bases, and 17 bases separated the two germline ends. From germline, CDR1 is MNHNS and CDR2 SASEGT. There are 16 residues in the CDR3. The CDR3 DNA reads TGTGCCAGCAATGAGCGGGCATTAACTAGCACAGATACGCAGTATTTT. This translates into CASNERALTSTDTQYF.